The entry below gives a single TCR beta chain sequence along with its context. The antigen is unknown. This record comes from a study of PD-L1 blockade in urothelial cancer. Study overall: Blood was tested 3 weeks (second dose) and 6 weeks into treatment. Counts from blood samples showed a median of roughly 150,000 T cells.

Produced via immunoSEQ multiplex PCR; TCRdb's table is partial and in-frame only. The sample includes 20,000 to 25,000 clones, around nine tenths of them seen just once. CDR3 length: 13 amino acids. After removal of 4 bases from V and 4 bases from J, the junction contained 3 bases not matched to a gene. The germline gives CDR1 SGHDT, CDR2 YYEEEE. General study findings and limits: Below-median blood TCR clonality before treatment forecast better survival.

The source is a man between 45 and 60 years old with urothelial cancer. This sample comprised PBMCs, obtained around atezolizumab (anti-PD-L1) treatment. This chain joins TRBV5-6 and TRBJ2-3; 7 nucleotides line up with TRBD1. The CDR3 coding sequence is TGTGCCAGCAGCCTACAGGGGCCAGATACGCAGTATTTT. Translation: CASSLQGPDTQYF.